Included here is one TCR beta chain sequence, with context. This receptor's antigen is unknown. Nothing much larger sits one base from this clone, and base qualities are not available. CDR3 length: 13 amino acids, cysteine to phenylalanine. CDR3 DNA is the only sequence kept; it has 39 bases, read in frame from the first base. Looking up the germline V gene yields CDR1 SGHNT and CDR2 YENEEA. Cut back by 4 bases and 1 base, the V and J ends lie 7 bases apart. The record originates from a study of cytomegalovirus exposure and HLA in healthy donors (dated 2017 in TCRdb). Some background on the complete study: An earlier analysis of fewer than 750 of the donors reported roughly 300 Gb of sequence data and 117 million unique TCR beta sequences obtained from about 179 million T cells. About 280 gigabases of sequencing data and 70 million to 85 million unique TCR sequences were included in an early release covering about 700 HLA-typed donors. Of the approximately 400 genotyped donors, about 80% fell in the genetic ancestry cluster associated with self-reported Caucasian donors. The study aimed to test whether signatures of past pathogen exposure could be identified by cataloging public T cell receptors. The T cell repertoires of under 700 subjects were profiled by immunosequencing and related to cytomegalovirus serostatus. Along with the approximately 600-subject first cohort, a separate validation cohort of 120 different subjects was used. High-throughput TCR immunosequencing, statistical association of individual TCRs with disease status, and machine learning were combined to predict cytomegalovirus infection status. In a later analysis, previously published TCR beta repertoires from about 670 donors were re-analyzed and high-resolution HLA genotyping was added so that TCR occurrence patterns could be studied. In the later analysis, no new phenotypic data were used to find candidate immune exposures; instead, reliance was placed on TCR beta sequences and their occurrence across donors. In an earlier analysis of over 550 of the donors, high-throughput TCR beta sequencing was used to judge whether each TCR beta V gene segment behaved as functional or pseudogenic. Donor age, sex, ethnicity and CMV serostatus were collected together with the repertoire data. A later genetic analysis took genome-wide SNP genotypes for about 55% of the 666 donors and used that subset as a discovery cohort. Every discovery cohort repertoire had been produced on one sequencing platform. HLA typing covered class I and class II loci at four-digit resolution. The number of typed donors differed by locus: about 620-630 for A, B, C, DRB1 and DQB1; 500 to 550 for DQA1; some 590 for DPA1; and some 470 for DPB1. Because of strong linkage in the cohort, roughly five DR-DQ haplotypes were treated as single units for association and clustering. Across 300 to 500 genotyped donors of the cohort, an average of roughly 250,000 unique TCR beta nucleotide sequences per donor were sequenced, and 15% to 20% of those sequences were non-productive. Findings and caveats that apply to the study as a whole: Because counts were too low, approximately 15 rarely observed V segments, including chromosome 9 orphons, were excluded from the earlier analysis of 500 to 700 of the donors. The only immune exposure information available for the cohort was CMV serostatus. In both the original and validation cohorts, the classifier was reported to diagnose cytomegalovirus status with high specificity and sensitivity. A further reported finding was that TCR beta sequences accurately predicted the HLA-A and HLA-B alleles for most subjects in the first cohort. The presence/absence analyses assumed that sequencing depth was roughly uniform across donors, and that assumption may not be true. An association between a missense DCLRE1C variant and V-gene and J-gene trimming of TCR beta chains was found in a later genetic analysis and replicated in an independent cohort. A cluster of highly shared sequence variants was judged likely to be a technical artifact of the sequencing pipeline. A few of the identified cytomegalovirus-associated TCR beta chains were confirmed in vitro to be specific for cytomegalovirus antigens. Assigning TCR associations to individual alleles was difficult when HLA alleles, especially DR and DQ, strongly co-occurred. A total of 150 to 200 TCR beta chains were listed by the study as associated with cytomegalovirus. While some public TCRs were present in many individuals, most TCR sequences turned up only very rarely across donors. In this cohort, only TCR beta chains were sequenced, and detectable features were limited by the absence of alpha or paired-chain data. The 87-base-pair reads could not distinguish some IMGT-functional V segments, including TRBV6-2 and TRBV6-3, so those segments were excluded. Correlated functional status among segregating V segments might reflect linkage disequilibrium, but an unknown experimental factor could not be ruled out. According to the authors, the approach could potentially be generalized to other disease states and immunological phenotypes. Because HLA typing was missing for some donors at each locus, association tests included only the typed subset. In a later analysis, several top co-occurrence clusters were reported to appear linked to parvovirus B19, influenza, CMV and Epstein-Barr virus. According to a later analysis, TCR association rates differed among HLA loci, with DRB1 alleles showing the most associated TCRs and HLA-C alleles showing the fewest. A later genetic analysis reported fewer N-insertions in productive TCRs among donors in an Asian-associated ancestry cluster than the roughly 640-donor mean. An earlier analysis of 450 to 750 of the donors showed that most TCR beta V segments appeared in productive rearrangements either about 87% or about 30% of the time, which broadly matched IMGT annotations. Most CMV-associated TCR beta chains appeared to be HLA-restricted in a later analysis, and the HLA associations seemed to be driven largely by CMV exposure. At a false discovery rate of 0.05, a later analysis linked 16,951 TCR beta sequences to specific HLA alleles. In a later analysis, HLA-associated TCR beta chains were found to be more clonally expanded and to have lower generation probabilities than equally common non-associated chains.

Libraries were built with the immunoSEQ multiplex PCR assay. A mixture of 60 forward primers for TCR Vbeta segments and 13 reverse primers for TCR Jbeta segments was used in the multiplex PCR. The CDR3 region of rearranged TCR beta genes was amplified from genomic DNA with a multiplex PCR assay. The Illumina HiSeq System was used to sequence the amplified TCR beta libraries as 87-base-pair reads. As for the original processing: In a later analysis, tens of millions of unique TCR beta chains were counted across the approximately 620 repertoires, and roughly 11 million of these chains were shared by at least two donors. A nearest-neighbor algorithm error-corrected the raw reads and collapsed the reads into unique sequences, merging closely related sequences to remove PCR and sequencing errors. Alignment of CDR3 sequences to IMGT reference sequences was used to assign V, D and J gene segments. For a sequence to be retained, a match of at least six nucleotides to both a V gene segment and a J gene segment was required. Rearrangements were called productive when the CDR3 lacked stop codons and stayed in frame with V and J; all others were non-productive. Following IMGT convention, CDR3 was defined as the stretch from the second conserved V-encoded cysteine to the conserved J-encoded phenylalanine. The earlier analysis of some 580 of the donors excluded any sequence lacking an unambiguous match to a single V gene segment. An earlier analysis of a few hundred of the donors classified V segments as functional when productive rearrangements were above 56.7% and as segregating when the standard deviation between donors was above 5%. A statistical classification framework was built to diagnose cytomegalovirus status from the catalog of TCR beta chain sequences. V and J gene assignment, in a later analysis, came from comparing TCR nucleotide sequences with IMGT/GENE-DB human TR gene sequences. In a later analysis, CDR3 sequences and most-parsimonious VDJ recombination scenarios were assigned using the TCRdist pipeline. A later analysis defined each TCR beta chain by its CDR3 amino acid sequence plus V-gene family, and excluded reads lacking a unique V-gene family. A later analysis removed several hundred highly shared, low-generation-probability nucleotide sequences to deal with suspected cross-contamination and a sequencing artifact. For each public chain, a later analysis derived a clonal expansion index from normalized ranks of inferred template counts within each repertoire. In a later analysis, generation probabilities were computed using a VDJ recombination model fitted to out-of-frame rearrangements, and the results were checked against IGoR. Hypergeometric tests were used in a later analysis to score TCR-TCR, TCR-HLA and TCR-CMV co-occurrence, with a repertoire-size bias correction applied to the TCR pairs. False discovery rates were estimated in a later analysis by permuting HLA or CMV assignments 20 times. A later analysis grouped co-occurring TCRs with DBSCAN, adding TCRdist sequence similarity when clustering within HLA-allele-positive subsets. Repertoires with fewer than 30,000 or more than 120,000 public chains were left out of co-occurrence clustering, as were four to six repertoires with anomalous nucleotide sharing. TCRdb limited this immuneACCESS table to in-frame rearrangements with V and J called. A share of clones is missing; checked studies link under half to unresolved V genes, and the rest is unexplained. The V and J calls and clone size were taken over from that table, and D and trimming were inferred from the DNA. Across this sample there are 270,000 or so clones, with about nine tenths seen only once. The ten largest clones represent roughly 4% of the sample.

In total, around 600 healthy bone marrow donors made up the cohort. At the time of sampling, every cohort member was nominally healthy, though immune exposures that went unrecorded were likely present. The donor tested CMV seropositive, placing the donor among the approximately 290 seropositive members of the cohort. A peripheral blood sample was provided by each donor, and peripheral blood mononuclear cells were used for TCR beta sequencing. Genomic DNA extraction from the blood cell samples was performed with the Qiagen DNeasy Blood Extraction Kit. Sequencing was performed on PBMCs. This clonotype was sampled from a man aged 35 to 55 in good health and CMV-seropositive. The receptor chain draws on TRBV11-3 and TRBJ2-5; perhaps TRBD2 is the D gene, with 5 bases matching. The CDR3 amino acid sequence is: CASSSGSQETQYF. Read as DNA, the sequence is TGTGCCAGCAGCTCGGGGTCCCAAGAGACCCAGTACTTC. Here the CDR3 is joined to the reference TRBV11-3 and TRBJ2-5 genes, and the full variable domain is: EAGVVQSPRYKIIEKKQPVAFWCNPISGHNTLYWYLQNLGQGPELLIRYENEEAVDDSQLPKDRFSAERLKGVDSTLKIQPAELGDSAVYLCASSSGSQETQYFGPGTRLLVL.